This T cell receptor beta chain was identified in a study of glioma-infiltrating T cells. Study findings and constraints: Only very few CDR3 sequences appeared in both tissue and blood. Gliomas, especially low-grade, showed above-expected tissue-blood divergence; non-neoplastic patients showed below.

The iRepertoire nested amplicon-rescue multiplex PCR amplified TCR alpha and beta CDR3s from RNA. One-step reverse transcription and amplification started from around 100-400 ng of tissue mRNA or PBMC total RNA. A single record per CDR3 protein comes from TCRdb applying MiXCR to the multiplex PCR reads. The profile covers under 150,000 distinct CDR3 sequences, with around 25% appearing a single time and about a quarter taken by the ten largest. A note on this clonotype: What it binds is unknown.

V was cut by 4 bases and J by 5 bases, with 14 bases left in between. This CDR3 has 14 amino acids. The germline gives CDR1 LGHDT, CDR2 YNNKEL (reference sequence). The sequence was obtained from a human donor with low-grade glioma or glioblastoma, undergoing nonglioma brain surgery, or in good health (not recorded which). Specimen: glioma tissue, nonneoplastic brain tissue, or PBMCs (not recorded which). The chain uses TRBV3-1 and TRBJ2-5, with a tentative D call TRBD1 (5 bases). As DNA, the CDR3 is TGTGCCAGCAGCCTTCGGTGGGGCAGGGAGACCCAGTACTTC. Its protein product is CASSLRWGRETQYF.